This T cell receptor (beta chain) was recovered during a study of regulatory T cells in long-lasting Graves disease. The overall study: Antithyroid drugs had been given to newly diagnosed Graves' patients for under 3 months.

Unmatched junction bases numbered 16, after V lost 3 bases and J lost 0 bases. The CDR3 covers 20 residues. Germline V gene lookup returns CDR1 SGHTA and CDR2 FQGNSA. Time point meaning: newly diagnosed GD, antithyroid drugs for less than 3 months. The TCR library used RNA extracted from PBMCs. This clonotype was detected many times. Investigators prepared the TCR beta libraries by applying iRepertoire HTBI primers and Arm-PCR of CDR3 regions. TCRdb independently ran MiXCR on the multiplex PCR reads; one entry per CDR3 protein. Counted here are some 370,000 distinct CDR3 sequences, 12% occurring once; the ten biggest clones make up around 18%. This sample also belongs to another study, concerning T cells in Graves' hyperthyroidism and ophthalmopathy.

The input for sequencing was peripheral blood mononuclear cells (PBMCs), taken at new diagnosis, from a patient treated with antithyroid drugs. The V gene is TRBV7-2, the J gene TRBJ2-3; 9 positions agree with TRBD1. The origin of this receptor is a woman aged 18-30 years with Graves disease. The CDR3, as DNA: TGTGCCAGCAGCTTTAGGTTAGGGACAGGGATTCATTCTAGCACAGATACGCAGTATTTT. Translated, it gives CASSFRLGTGIHSSTDTQYF.